This T cell receptor beta chain was identified in a study of cytomegalovirus exposure and HLA in healthy donors. Notes on the study in general: There were three CMV-associated chains whose specificity for CMV antigens was confirmed in vitro. Most TCRs appeared rarely, but some public TCRs recurred in many donors. Reports credit the classifier with highly specific, highly sensitive diagnosis of cytomegalovirus status.

V lost 5 bases, J lost 4 bases, and 6 bases stayed unmatched. The CDR3 is 15 residues long. The germline CDR1 and CDR2 sequences are SGHNT and YYREEE (reference sequence). Using immunoSEQ multiplex PCR, the repertoire was profiled, and TCRdb retains in-frame clones only, with some absent. The table lists approximately 200,000 clones, 70% to 90% of them singletons. As for this clone: The antigen is undetermined.

The sample was PBMCs. The sequence came from a woman between 18 and 29 years old in good health and CMV-seronegative. The chain has TRBV5-4 and TRBJ2-2; TRBD1 aligns across 9 bases. Written as DNA, the CDR3 is TGTGCCAGCAGTCCCAGACAGGGGGTCACCGGGGAGCTGTTTTTT. Its protein is CASSPRQGVTGELFF.